This is a list of T cell receptor beta chains from one sample in a study of patients and donors after allogeneic stem cell transplantation. A single record per CDR3 protein comes from TCRdb applying MiXCR to the RT-PCR reads. The repertoire includes some 960,000 distinct CDR3 sequences, roughly 18% of them detected once, and 5% to 7.5% sits in the top ten. The sequenced sample consisted of blood, either unsorted or a sorted T cell fraction (not recorded which). These receptors originate from a human donor who was either an allogeneic HSCT recipient or a stem cell or donor lymphocyte infusion donor (not recorded which). It is not recorded whose cells these are; they may come from a transplant donor. The conserved cysteine and the conserved F or W are not part of the CDR3 here. A D gene is named only where the DNA matches it firmly. Clone size is stated in some rows and not others, as once, few, many or a class when expanded.

few	NA	TRBV5-1	ASSVDSYYEQY
NA	TRBD2	TRBV6-1	ASSERGGRVAKNIQY
NA	NA	TRBV24-1	ATSEPGLQETQY
NA	TRBD2	TRBV12-3/TRBV12-4	ASSQTGTSSYEQY
NA	TRBD2	TRBV20-1	SASGGAGGSYNEQF
NA	NA	TRBV7-8	ASSPPTGMNTEAF
NA	NA	TRBV16	ASSPGASGYGYT
many	TRBD1	TRBV15	ATSRRTGIKETQY
NA	NA	TRBV7-8	ASSLVGVGGYNEQF
few	TRBD2	TRBV6-2/TRBV6-3	ASSFHLAGGSNTGELF
few	NA	TRBV20-1	SASTYLGTNEKLF
NA	TRBD1	TRBV6-5	ASSYGRQGGYNEQF
NA	TRBD2	TRBV7-9	ASSPETSGSSDTQY